The 23 T cell receptor beta chains below come from one sample, sequenced in a study of shared clonotypes between healthy human individuals. Assay used: immunoSEQ multiplex PCR; TCRdb lists only in-frame clones, some missing. The table records 170,000 or so clones, approximately 61% of them present only once. Input material: memory CD4+ T cells sorted from blood. The subset is: CD45RA-negative fraction. Receptor source: a man aged 25-45 years in good health.

This clone came up a few times. The chain combines TRBV7-9 with TRBJ2-3, with 10 positions matching TRBD2. The CDR3 contains 17 residues. V lost 1 base and J lost 3; bases outside the gene matches: 7. Germline V gene data show CDR1 as SEHNR and CDR2 as FQNEAQ (reference sequence). DNA for the CDR3: TGTGCCAGCAGCTTAGGGCTAGCGGGAGAGGGTACAGATACGCAGTATTTT. Encoded protein: CASSLGLAGEGTDTQYF.

V and J are TRBV7-9 and TRBJ2-3, with 9 bases matching TRBD2. CDR1 SEHNR and CDR2 FQNEAQ come from the germline V gene (reference sequence). V trimming: 5 bases; J trimming: 3 bases; junction bases outside the gene matches: 9. This CDR3 is built from 16 residues. The CDR3 DNA follows: TGTGCCAGCAGCCCCATGGCGGGAGGGTCTACAGATACGCAGTATTTT. It encodes CASSPMAGGSTDTQYF.

This clone occurred many times. This chain links TRBV7-9 with TRBJ2-2, with D possibly matching TRBD1 (6 bases). The V gene's germline CDR1 is SEHNR and CDR2 FQNEAQ (reference sequence). V lost 5 bases and J 6 bases, leaving 16 bases between the germline ends. The CDR3 totals 15 residues. CDR3 sequence reads: CASSQGSRAPGELFF. CDR3 bases: TGTGCCAGCAGCCAGGGGTCCAGGGCCCCCGGGGAGCTGTTTTTT. The entire variable domain, with the rest obtained from reference TRBV7-9 and TRBJ2-2, is as follows: DTGVSQNPRHKITKRGQNVTFRCDPISEHNRLYWYRQTLGQGPEFLTYFQNEAQLEKSRLLSDRFSAERPKGSFSTLEIQRTEQGDSAMYLCASSQGSRAPGELFFGEGSRLTVL.

The chain couples TRBV6-1 to TRBJ2-3; TRBD2 aligns across 7 bases. V lost 6 bases and J lost 10; bases outside the gene matches: 10. The V gene's germline CDR1 is MNHNS and CDR2 SASEGT. This CDR3 region has 13 residues. As DNA, the CDR3 is TGTGCCAGCAGCCTCCAAGCGGGGTCGGCGCAGTATTTT. It yields the protein CASSLQAGSAQYF.

The genes are TRBV6-6 and TRBJ1-1; no definite D call. The CDR3 totals 14 residues. V dropped 5 bases and J dropped 6 bases, with 16 bases sitting between them. Germline CDR1 MNHNY, CDR2 SVGAGI (reference sequence). As DNA, the CDR3 is TGTGCCAGCAGTCCCAGTTCAGGATCGGCTGAAGCTTTCTTT. Translated, it gives CASSPSSGSAEAFF.

This sequence joins TRBV5-1 and TRBJ2-7; 14 bases are a match to TRBD2. This CDR3 comprises 15 residues. Losses at the gene ends were 3 bases for V and 4 bases for J; bases not matched to a gene: 3. Looked up from germline, CDR1 is SGHRS and CDR2 is YFSETQ. The CDR3 region is CASSSGTSGSYEQYF. The DNA for the CDR3 is TGCGCCAGCAGCTCAGGGACTAGCGGGAGTTACGAGCAGTACTTC. Together with reference TRBV5-1 and TRBJ2-7, the CDR3 gives the full variable domain: KAGVTQTPRYLIKTRGQQVTLSCSPISGHRSVSWYQQTPGQGLQFLFEYFSETQRNKGNFPGRFSGRQFSNSRSEMNVSTLELGDSALYLCASSSGTSGSYEQYFGPGTRLTVT.

The chain links TRBV15 to TRBJ2-5; 7 bases agree with TRBD1. V lost 5 bases to trimming and J lost 4 bases; unmatched junction nucleotides: 10. Germline V CDR1 and CDR2: LNHNV, YYDKDF (reference sequence). The CDR3 is made up of 15 amino acids. For the CDR3, the DNA is TGTGCCACCAGCGGGGCCAAACAGGGGAGAGAGACCCAGTACTTC. Its protein is CATSGAKQGRETQYF.

The V gene is TRBV7-6, the J gene TRBJ1-1, with D perhaps TRBD1 (6 bases). This CDR3 spans 15 amino acids. The germline V and J ends were trimmed by 4 bases and 1 base, with 13 bases remaining between them. Germline assignment: CDR1 SGHVS and CDR2 FNYEAQ. The CDR3 is CASSSVDSPNTEAFF. CDR3 coding DNA: TGTGCCAGCAGCTCAGTGGACAGCCCGAACACTGAAGCTTTCTTT.

For this clone: This may stem from a read error, because a much larger clone lies one nucleotide away. The chain has TRBV2 and TRBJ1-2, with D uncertain. The germline V and J ends were trimmed by 2 bases and 0 bases, with 4 bases remaining between them. The V gene's germline CDR1 is SNHLY and CDR2 FYNNEI. This CDR3 spans 13 amino acids. The CDR3 is CASSERANYGYTF. The CDR3, as DNA: TGTGCCAGCAGTGAACGGGCTAACTATGGCTACACCTTC.

The chain combines TRBV27 with TRBJ2-7; 10 bases fit TRBD2. This CDR3 is 15 amino acids long. Germline V CDR1 and CDR2: MNHEY, SMNVEV (reference sequence). The V segment lost 7 bases and the J segment 1 base; nucleotides outside the gene matches: 7. The CDR3 region is CASTRLAGGSYEQYF. The CDR3 coding sequence is TGTGCCAGCACCAGACTAGCGGGCGGTTCCTACGAGCAGTACTTC.

The chain uses TRBV29-1 and TRBJ2-3, with TRBD1 identical over 8 bases. Germline trimming cut 6 bases from V and 1 base from J; bases unmatched to any gene: 3. The germline gives CDR1 SQVTM, CDR2 ANQGSEA. The CDR3 extends over 13 amino acids. In DNA form, the CDR3 reads TGCAGCGTGGCCAGGGGGCGCACAGATACGCAGTATTTT. Protein sequence: CSVARGRTDTQYF.

The rearrangement joins TRBV18 to TRBJ1-3; unclear D gene. There are 14 residues in the CDR3. Germline CDR1 and CDR2: KGHSH and LQKENI. Deletions cut 2 bases from V and 4 bases from J, with 9 bases between. The CDR3 region is CASSPSKGGNTIYF. The CDR3 coding sequence is TGTGCCAGCTCACCATCCAAGGGCGGAAACACCATATATTTT.

This clone was recorded only once. The junction does not match germline at one end; this may be a read error. CDR3 bases: TGTGCCAGCAGTTTATTGTCAGGTTCCAATCAGCCTCAGCATTTT. It translates to CASSLLSGSNQPQHF. V and J are TRBV28 and TRBJ1-5; D uncertain. The CDR3 runs to 15 residues. Per germline, CDR1 MDHEN and CDR2 SYDVKM. The whole variable domain, remainder taken from reference TRBV28 and TRBJ1-5, is DVKVTQSSRYLVKRTGEKVFLECVQDMDHENMFWYRQDPGLGLRLIYFSYDVKMKEKGDIPEGYSVSREKKERFSLILESASTNQTSMYLCASSLLSGSNQPQHFGDGTRLSIL.

The rearrangement links TRBV19 to TRBJ2-7, with 12 bases aligning to TRBD2. The CDR3 runs 17 residues. V was pared by 5 bases and J by 2 bases, with 10 bases of the junction left unmatched. Germline-derived CDR1 and CDR2 are LNHDA and SQIVND (reference sequence). CDR3 in amino acids: CASSSQARLAGAYEQYF. The CDR3 region has the DNA TGTGCCAGTAGTTCCCAGGCACGACTAGCGGGAGCCTACGAGCAGTACTTC.

This clone was detected only once. This chain links TRBV11-3 with TRBJ2-2, with TRBD1 matching over 8 bases. Losses at the gene ends were 0 bases for V and 0 bases for J; bases not matched to a gene: 3. Germline CDR1 and CDR2: SGHNT and YENEEA. This CDR3 is 17 amino acids long. CDR3 nucleotide sequence: TGTGCCAGCAGCTTAGACCGGGACAGGACGAACACCGGGGAGCTGTTTTTT. It encodes CASSLDRDRTNTGELFF.

The table lists this clone with a count of one. The chain is built from TRBV9 and TRBJ2-2, with unresolved D. The CDR3 runs 15 residues. V dropped 2 bases and J dropped 4 bases, with 12 bases sitting between them. Germline CDR1 and CDR2: SGDLS and YYNGEE. CDR3 sequence (DNA): TGTGCCAGCAGCGTTGGGCCCCAAAGCACCGGGGAGCTGTTTTTT. This codes for CASSVGPQSTGELFF.

In this sample, this clone turned up once. The chain carries TRBV7-2 and TRBJ2-3, with TRBD2 matching 7 bases. The CDR3 extends over 14 amino acids. The V gene's germline CDR1 is SGHTA and CDR2 FQGNSA. V lost 5 bases and J lost 0; bases outside the gene matches: 2. The CDR3 DNA reads as TGTGCCAGCAGCCGGACTAGGAGCACAGATACGCAGTATTTT. Its translation: CASSRTRSTDTQYF.

The chain recombines TRBV2 with TRBJ2-5; TRBD2 matches 10 bases. The ends lost 9 bases at V and 3 bases at J; junction bases unmatched: 7. CDR1 is SNHLY, CDR2 FYNNEI, per germline. This CDR3 spans 14 amino acids. The CDR3 nucleotides read TGTGCCAGTAATAGCGGGAGGTACGAAGAGACCCAGTACTTC. The encoded protein is CASNSGRYEETQYF.

This clone has a handful of counts. The chain combines TRBV19 with TRBJ2-1; D unclear. CDR3 length: 11 residues. V was clipped by 6 bases and J by 8 bases, with 8 bases between them. Germline values: CDR1 LNHDA, CDR2 SQIVND (reference sequence). The CDR3 bases are TGTGCCAGTAGAGGGTGGTATGAGCAGTTCTTC. Translation gives CASRGWYEQFF.

V is TRBV18 and J is TRBJ2-7; 8 nucleotides match TRBD1. CDR3 length: 14 amino acids. Unmatched junction bases numbered 7, after V lost 3 bases and J lost 6 bases. CDR1 KGHSH and CDR2 LQKENI come from the germline V gene. CDR3 in amino acids: CASSPETGATEQYF. Written as DNA, the CDR3 is TGTGCCAGCTCACCGGAGACAGGGGCGACCGAGCAGTACTTC.

This chain connects TRBV11-2 to TRBJ1-3, with D unresolved. Trimming took 4 bases from V and 3 from J, leaving 16 bases between them. The CDR3 covers 16 residues. Germline CDR1 SGHAT, CDR2 FQNNGV. CDR3 protein: CASSSSKRGGGNTIYF. In DNA, the CDR3 is TGTGCCAGCAGCTCATCCAAACGCGGTGGTGGAAACACCATATATTTT. The complete variable domain, with remaining parts taken from reference TRBV11-2 and TRBJ1-3, reads EAGVAQSPRYKIIEKRQSVAFWCNPISGHATLYWYQQILGQGPKLLIQFQNNGVVDDSQLPKDRFSAERLKGVDSTLKIQPAKLEDSAVYLCASSSSKRGGGNTIYFGEGSWLTVV.

The rearrangement uses TRBV5-1 and TRBJ1-2, with D perhaps TRBD1 (5 bases). The germline V and J ends were trimmed by 1 base and 0 bases, with 10 bases remaining between them. CDR1 is SGHRS and CDR2 is YFSETQ in the germline V gene. This CDR3 has 15 residues. The CDR3 coding sequence is TGCGCCAGCAGCTTGAGTGGGGACCCTAACTATGGCTACACCTTC. Its protein is CASSLSGDPNYGYTF.

The CDR3 spells CASSSPQEPKSGANVLTF. In DNA form, the CDR3 reads TGTGCCAGCAGCTCCCCGCAGGAACCGAAGTCTGGGGCCAACGTCCTGACTTTC. The rearrangement uses TRBV7-6 and TRBJ2-6; D is undetermined. With 4 bases removed from V and 1 base from J, the gap between germline ends came to 17 bases. CDR3 size: 18 residues. Germline V gene sequence: CDR1 SGHVS, CDR2 FNYEAQ.